These 9 T cell receptor beta chains came from one sample sequenced in a study of cytomegalovirus exposure and HLA in healthy donors. The PCR had 60 Vbeta and 13 Jbeta primers. The protocol was immunoSEQ multiplex PCR, while the TCRdb copy is restricted to in-frame clones and leaves out a portion. The table lists 130,000 to 150,000 clones, around 79% of them singletons. The sequenced material came from PBMCs. The receptors were sampled from a man in his forties in good health and CMV-seropositive.

V and J are TRBV29-1 and TRBJ1-2; D may be TRBD1 (5 bases). This CDR3 is 18 amino acids long. CDR1 SQVTM and CDR2 ANQGSEA come from the germline V gene. V was shortened by 1 base and J by 3 bases, with 24 bases between the two germline ends. CDR3 DNA: TGCAGCGTTGAAGGGGGACGGAGGGGCAACCACTCTTACTATGGCTACACCTTC. This codes for CSVEGGRRGNHSYYGYTF. Using reference TRBV29-1 and TRBJ1-2 for the parts outside the CDR3, the full variable domain is SAVISQKPSRDICQRGTSLTIQCQVDSQVTMMFWYRQQPGQSLTLIATANQGSEATYESGFVIDKFPISRPNLTFSTLTVSNMSPEDSSIYLCSVEGGRRGNHSYYGYTFGSGTRLTVV.

V gene TRBV10-2 combines with J gene TRBJ1-5; unclear D gene. Germline CDR1 reads WSHSY; CDR2 reads SAAADI. V was cut by 6 bases and J by 3 bases, with 12 bases left in between. The CDR3 extends over 14 amino acids. Here the CDR3 DNA reads TGCGCCAGCAGAGCCCTGGGCGTCAATCAGCCCCAGCATTTT. It codes for CASRALGVNQPQHF.

The chain joins TRBV27 to TRBJ2-3, with D tentatively TRBD2 (7 bases). Germline V lookup: CDR1 MNHEY, CDR2 SMNVEV (reference sequence). The CDR3 contains 15 residues. V was shortened by 5 bases and J by 5 bases, with 17 bases between the two germline ends. The CDR3: CASSRGASLQDTQYF. The CDR3 bases are TGTGCCAGCAGTCGGGGGGCGAGCCTACAAGATACGCAGTATTTT.

This chain uses TRBV9 with TRBJ2-7, with 16 positions matching TRBD2. Per the germline V gene, CDR1 is SGDLS and CDR2 is YYNGEE. This CDR3 has 17 residues. V gave up 0 bases and J gave up 4 bases; unmatched junction bases: 4. CDR3 region: CASSVEGLAGGPYEQYF. The CDR3 DNA follows: TGTGCCAGCAGCGTAGAGGGACTAGCGGGAGGGCCTTACGAGCAGTACTTC.

The J gene is TRBJ2-5, the V gene TRBV5-1; the match to TRBD2 covers 11 bases. The end of the DNA is better explained by TRBJ2-7, so the J call may be wrong. This CDR3 comprises 16 residues. CDR1 and CDR2 (germline): SGHRS, YFSETQ. The CDR3 DNA reads as TGCGCCAGCAGTTCGGGACTAGCGGCCCTCTCCTACGAGCAGTACTTC. It encodes CASSSGLAALSYEQYF.

The chain couples TRBV28 to TRBJ2-5; D is ambiguous. The J call may be faulty, since TRBJ2-7 better matches the DNA end. CDR1 is MDHEN, CDR2 SYDVKM, per germline. CDR3 size: 14 residues. The CDR3 sequence is CASSSPLLSYEQYF. Here the CDR3 DNA reads TGTGCCAGCAGTTCCCCCCTCCTCTCCTACGAGCAGTACTTC.

The chain recombines TRBV19 with TRBJ2-7, with 7 bases aligning to TRBD1. Germline lookup yields CDR1 LNHDA and CDR2 SQIVND (reference sequence). CDR3 size: 15 residues. Trimming removed 3 bases from V and 0 bases from J; junction bases left unmatched: 5. This chain's CDR3 is CASSILQGNSYEQYF. In DNA, the CDR3 is TGTGCCAGTAGTATCCTACAGGGGAACTCCTACGAGCAGTACTTC.

This clone was detected a few times. The chain couples TRBV7-2 to TRBJ2-1; the D is unclear. This CDR3 is 15 amino acids long. Per germline, CDR1 SGHTA and CDR2 FQGNSA. V dropped 4 bases and J dropped 7 bases, with 17 bases sitting between them. CDR3 protein: CASSSTLAPWNEQFF. The DNA for the CDR3 is TGTGCCAGCAGCTCGACTTTGGCCCCTTGGAATGAGCAGTTCTTC.

CDR3 residues: CASSLTGYQETQYF. CDR3 DNA sequence: TGTGCCAGCAGCCTGACAGGGTACCAAGAGACCCAGTACTTC. The V call is TRBV2, the J call TRBJ2-5; 7 positions match TRBD1. The CDR3 spans 14 residues. Germline CDR1 reads SNHLY; CDR2 reads FYNNEI. V lost 6 bases, J lost 0 bases, and 4 bases stayed unmatched.